This T cell receptor beta chain was sequenced for a study of T cell changes during pregnancy in multiple sclerosis. Generated by immunoSEQ multiplex PCR, the TCRdb table keeps only in-frame clones and is missing some. The sample shows 30,000 to 50,000 clones, about 91% of them seen only once. V was trimmed by 0 bases and J by 5 bases, leaving 11 bases between them. The CDR3 contains 15 residues. Germline-derived CDR1 and CDR2 are SGHRS and YFSETQ. The genes are TRBV5-1 and TRBJ2-2; no clear D. Sample: CD4+ T cells from peripheral blood mononuclear cells, taken in the third trimester of pregnancy. This clonotype originated in a female donor with multiple sclerosis, enrolled in a pregnancy study. The CDR3 sequence is CASSLGVVSTGELFF. CDR3 DNA: TGCGCCAGCAGCTTGGGTGTAGTTTCGACCGGGGAGCTGTTTTTT.